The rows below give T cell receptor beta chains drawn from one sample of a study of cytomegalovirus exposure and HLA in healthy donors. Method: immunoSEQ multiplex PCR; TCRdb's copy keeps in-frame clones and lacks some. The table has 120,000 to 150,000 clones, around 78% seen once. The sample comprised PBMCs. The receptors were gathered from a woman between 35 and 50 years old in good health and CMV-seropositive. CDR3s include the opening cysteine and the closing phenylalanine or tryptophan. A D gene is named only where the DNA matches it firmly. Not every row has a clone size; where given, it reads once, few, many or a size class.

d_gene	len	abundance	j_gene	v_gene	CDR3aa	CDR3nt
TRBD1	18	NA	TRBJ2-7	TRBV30	CAWPPFRPTGDESYEQYF	TGTGCCTGGCCCCCGTTCAGACCTACAGGGGACGAGTCCTACGAGCAGTACTTC
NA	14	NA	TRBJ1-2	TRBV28	CASMGHTGLYGYTF	TGTGCCAGCATGGGACACACAGGGTTGTATGGCTACACCTTC
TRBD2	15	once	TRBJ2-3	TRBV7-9	CASSTRTSGTDTQYF	TGTGCCAGCAGCACCCGGACTAGCGGCACAGATACGCAGTATTTT
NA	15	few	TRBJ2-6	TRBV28	CATAGGSSGANVLTF	TGTGCCACCGCAGGGGGGAGCTCTGGGGCCAACGTCCTGACTTTC
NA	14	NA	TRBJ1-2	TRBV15	CATSRAGQGYGYTF	TGTGCCACCAGCAGAGCAGGGCAGGGGTATGGCTACACCTTC
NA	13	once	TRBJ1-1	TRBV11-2	CASSSYLYTEAFF	TGTGCCAGCAGCTCTTACCTATACACTGAAGCTTTCTTT
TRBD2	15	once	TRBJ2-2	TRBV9	CASSASGRPWGELFF	TGTGCCAGCAGCGCTAGCGGGAGGCCCTGGGGGGAGCTGTTTTTT
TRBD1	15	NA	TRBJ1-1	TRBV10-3	CAISGRQGEATEAFF	TGTGCCATCAGTGGCCGACAGGGCGAGGCCACTGAAGCTTTCTTT
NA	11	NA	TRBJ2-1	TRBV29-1	CSVVVGRGQFF	TGCAGCGTTGTGGTCGGGCGGGGGCAGTTCTTC
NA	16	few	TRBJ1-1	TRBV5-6	CASSLGARGLNTEAFF	TGTGCCAGCAGCTTGGGGGCACGAGGGCTGAACACTGAAGCTTTCTTT
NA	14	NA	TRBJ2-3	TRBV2	CASSDSRATDTQYF	TGTGCCAGCAGCGATTCGAGGGCCACAGATACGCAGTATTTT
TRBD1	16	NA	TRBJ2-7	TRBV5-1	CASSLAQGQGSYEQYF	TGCGCCAGCAGCTTGGCCCAGGGACAGGGAAGTTACGAGCAGTACTTC
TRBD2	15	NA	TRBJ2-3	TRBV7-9	CASSTSGTSSNTQYF	TGTGCCAGCAGCACATCCGGGACTAGCAGCAATACGCAGTATTTT
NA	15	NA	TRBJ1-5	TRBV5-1	CASSLQGGRGQPQHF	TGCGCCAGCAGCTTGCAAGGGGGAAGGGGTCAGCCCCAGCATTTT
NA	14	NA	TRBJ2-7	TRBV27	CASSLGGQTYEQYF	TGTGCCAGCAGTTTGGGGGGGCAAACCTACGAGCAGTACTTC
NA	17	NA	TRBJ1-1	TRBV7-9	CASSLGKMLDSNTEAFF	TGTGCCAGCAGCTTAGGGAAGATGCTGGACAGTAACACTGAAGCTTTCTTT
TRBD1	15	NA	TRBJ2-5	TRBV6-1	CASTEGTGNQETQYF	TGTGCCAGCACTGAAGGGACAGGCAATCAAGAGACCCAGTACTTC
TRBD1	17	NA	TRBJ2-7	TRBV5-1	CASSLALTGKPFYEQYF	TGCGCCAGCAGCTTGGCCCTGACAGGGAAACCATTCTACGAGCAGTACTTC
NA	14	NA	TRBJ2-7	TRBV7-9	CASSETATVSEQYF	TGTGCCAGCAGCGAGACAGCGACCGTTTCCGAGCAGTACTTC
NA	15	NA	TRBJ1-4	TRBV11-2	CASSFGGSEVEKLFF	TGTGCCAGCAGCTTCGGGGGATCTGAGGTTGAAAAACTGTTTTTT
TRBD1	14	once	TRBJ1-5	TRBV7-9	CAGSLGTANQPQHF	TGTGCCGGCAGCCTAGGGACAGCCAATCAGCCCCAGCATTTT
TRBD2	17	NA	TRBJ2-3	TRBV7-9	CASSQESGTSSTDTQYF	TGTGCCAGCAGCCAAGAATCTGGGACTAGCAGTACAGATACGCAGTATTTT
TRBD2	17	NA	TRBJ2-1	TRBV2	CASTGDPSGRSYNEQFF	TGTGCCAGCACCGGGGACCCGAGCGGGAGGTCATACAATGAGCAGTTCTTC